This record looks at one T cell receptor (beta chain) sequence and its context. Antigen specificity is unknown. The sample belongs to a study of vaccination and CD4 T cells after COVID-19. Regarding treatment: roughly 10-day PBMC culture with coronavirus spike peptide pools or control peptides (ViraFEST assay). The CDR3 is 17 residues long. Trimming took 7 bases from V and 0 from J; bases not matched to a gene: 9. Germline V gene sequence: CDR1 LNHDA, CDR2 SQIVND (reference sequence). Cultured CD4+ T cell DNA was sequenced using the Oncomine TCR Beta short-read assay. TCRdb re-called the PCR reads with MiXCR, one entry per CDR3 protein. The profile shows about 24,000 distinct CDR3 sequences, about three fifths of them singletons.

Specimen: CD4+ T cells from blood, cultured in vitro. This clonotype was obtained from a human donor who had recovered from COVID-19. The V and J genes are TRBV19 and TRBJ2-4; the match to TRBD1 covers 10 bases. The chain's CDR3 is CASTSGTGELAKNIQYF. CDR3 DNA: TGTGCCAGTACCTCCGGGACAGGGGAATTAGCCAAAAACATTCAGTACTTC.